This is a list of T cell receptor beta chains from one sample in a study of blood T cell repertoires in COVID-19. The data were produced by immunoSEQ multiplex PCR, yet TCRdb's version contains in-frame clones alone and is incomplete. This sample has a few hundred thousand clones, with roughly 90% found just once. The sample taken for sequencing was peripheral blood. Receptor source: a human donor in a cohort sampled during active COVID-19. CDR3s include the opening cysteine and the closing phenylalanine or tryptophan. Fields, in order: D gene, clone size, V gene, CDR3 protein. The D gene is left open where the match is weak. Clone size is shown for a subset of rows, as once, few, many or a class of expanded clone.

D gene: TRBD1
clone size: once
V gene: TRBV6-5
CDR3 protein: CASSYSGTGSYEQYF

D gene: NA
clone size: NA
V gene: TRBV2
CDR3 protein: CASTEQSYEQYF

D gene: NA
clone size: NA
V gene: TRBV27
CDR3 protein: CASSFVHRVGDEQYF

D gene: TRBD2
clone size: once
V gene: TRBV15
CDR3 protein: CATSRRSGSYEQYF

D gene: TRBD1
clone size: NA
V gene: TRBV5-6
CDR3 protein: CASSFLGQGFSGNTIYF

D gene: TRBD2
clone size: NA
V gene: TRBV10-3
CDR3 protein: CAIAMASGSAGANVLTF

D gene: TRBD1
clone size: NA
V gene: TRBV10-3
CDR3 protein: CAITTKQGEAFF

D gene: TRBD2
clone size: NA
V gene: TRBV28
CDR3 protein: CASSPGLAGGINEQFF

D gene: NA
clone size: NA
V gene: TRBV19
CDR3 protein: CASSPSGDRETQYF

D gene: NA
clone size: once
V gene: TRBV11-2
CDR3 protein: CASSLDRLRRGNTEAFF

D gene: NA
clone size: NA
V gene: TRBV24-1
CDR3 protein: CATSFGSGYNEQFF

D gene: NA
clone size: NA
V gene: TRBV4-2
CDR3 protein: CASSQERGVSGNTIYF

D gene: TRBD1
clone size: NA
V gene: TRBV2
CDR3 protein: CASRLARDRINYGYTF

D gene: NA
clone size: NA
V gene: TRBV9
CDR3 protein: CASSVSASSYEQYF

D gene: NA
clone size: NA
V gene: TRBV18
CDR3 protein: CASSLGQGNTIYF

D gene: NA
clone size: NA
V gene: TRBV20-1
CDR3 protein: CSASLDTQYF